This T cell receptor beta chain is from a study of blood T cell repertoires in COVID-19. As for the study in general: Donors in the United States, Italy and Spain gave samples during acute or convalescent COVID-19. Sample material is recorded as cDNA or gDNA derived from T cells, B-cell-depleted T cells, or PBMCs.

Per the original methods: Nucleated cell counts were estimated from reference gene primer amplification. The assay was immunoSEQ multiplex PCR, and TCRdb's table has in-frame clones only and misses some. The DNA was the basis for D and trimming; V, J and clone size are from that table. Of about 250,000 clones in the sample, 80% to 90% were seen once. This CDR3 spans 17 amino acids. Deletions cut 5 bases from V and 5 bases from J, with 22 bases between. CDR1 SGHRS and CDR2 YFSETQ come from the germline V gene. The sequenced sample was peripheral blood. This chain joins TRBV5-1 and TRBJ1-4, with TRBD1 as a possible D gene (6 bases). The clonotype comes from a man older than 75 with acute or convalescent COVID-19. The CDR3 loop reads CASSQLPPGGTNEKLFF. DNA for the CDR3: TGCGCCAGCAGTCAACTGCCACCGGGGGGGACAAATGAAAAACTGTTTTTT.